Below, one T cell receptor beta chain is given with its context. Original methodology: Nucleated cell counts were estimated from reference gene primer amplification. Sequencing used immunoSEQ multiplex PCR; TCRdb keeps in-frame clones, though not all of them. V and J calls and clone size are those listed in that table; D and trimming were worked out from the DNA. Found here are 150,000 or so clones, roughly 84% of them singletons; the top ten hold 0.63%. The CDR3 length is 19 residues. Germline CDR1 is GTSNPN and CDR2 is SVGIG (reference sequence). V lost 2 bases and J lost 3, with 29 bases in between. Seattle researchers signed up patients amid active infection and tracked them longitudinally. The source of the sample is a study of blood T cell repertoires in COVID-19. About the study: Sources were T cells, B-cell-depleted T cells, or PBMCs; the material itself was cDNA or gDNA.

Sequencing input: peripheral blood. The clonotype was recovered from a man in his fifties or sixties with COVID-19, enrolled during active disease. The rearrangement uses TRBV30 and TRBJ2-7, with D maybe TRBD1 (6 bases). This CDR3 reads CAWSSAPGHLRLRVYEQYF. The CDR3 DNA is TGTGCCTGGAGTTCCGCCCCGGGACATCTCCGCCTTAGGGTCTACGAGCAGTACTTC.